This T cell receptor (beta chain) stems from a study of shared clonotypes between healthy human individuals. Sequencing was performed with immunoSEQ multiplex PCR; in TCRdb, only in-frame clones are kept and a portion is missing. Counted here are millions of clones, 85% to 95% occurring once; the ten biggest clones make up around 0.14%. Study outcomes and limitations: Naive subsets, compared against memory subsets, generally had larger estimated richness values. Clonotype sharing across donors was expected to vary with sequencing depth. Clonotypes shared by all four donors outscored non-shared clonotypes in generation probability.

This CDR3 has 16 residues. Per germline, CDR1 SEHNR and CDR2 FQNEAQ (reference sequence). The V end lost 4 bases, the J end lost 7 bases, and 23 bases lay between the germline ends. Comments on this clone: Its specificity is unknown.

Researchers partitioned CD4+ cells into CD45RA+ naive and CD45RA-negative memory subsets. This chain joins TRBV7-9 and TRBJ2-7; D possibly corresponds to TRBD2 (5 bases). The sequence was obtained from a man between 18 and 35 years old in good health. The specimen sequenced was naive CD4+ T cells sorted from blood. The subset denotes: CD45RA+ positively selected. This CDR3 is CASSSGSGPRGGEQYF. The CDR3 nucleotides read TGTGCCAGCAGCTCGGGGAGCGGCCCCCGAGGTGGAGAGCAGTACTTC.